Listed below are T cell receptor beta chains from one sample, sequenced in a study of regulatory T cells in long-lasting Graves disease. TCRdb passed the multiplex PCR reads through MiXCR, listing each CDR3 protein once. Of about 300,000 distinct CDR3 sequences in the sample, roughly 21% were seen once. Sequencing was performed on peripheral blood mononuclear cells (PBMCs), taken when the disease was refractory, from a patient treated with antithyroid drugs. The receptors were sampled from a female donor with Graves disease. Both conserved end residues are part of each CDR3. D genes are given only for firm matches. Not all rows give a size; the values are once, few, many and, for expanded clones, a class.

clone_size d_call j_call v_call cdr3_nt cdr3_aa
. . TRBJ1-5 TRBV19 TGTGCCAGTAGGGTTACAGGCTCCGGTCAGCCCCAGCATTTT CASRVTGSGQPQHF
many . TRBJ1-1 TRBV6-1 TGTGCCAGCAGTCTGGAGTTCCGGGGCACTGAAGCTTTCTTT CASSLEFRGTEAFF
many . TRBJ2-7 TRBV28 TGTGCCAGCAGGCCCCGGGACGGCTCCTACGAGCAGTACTTC CASRPRDGSYEQYF
. TRBD1 TRBJ2-3 TRBV27 TGTGCCAGCTCCCCCAGGACAGGGAGCACAGATACGCAGTATTTT CASSPRTGSTDTQYF
many TRBD1 TRBJ1-1 TRBV11-2 TGTGCCAGCAGCGTGGGACAGGGAAGGACTGAAGCTTTCTTT CASSVGQGRTEAFF
many . TRBJ2-3 TRBV12-3/TRBV12-4 TGTGCCAGCAGTTTCGGTTTGTACAACACAGATACGCAGTATTTT CASSFGLYNTDTQYF
many TRBD1 TRBJ1-1 TRBV6-1 TGTGCCAGCAGCAGACAGGGGCAAGCTTTCTTT CASSRQGQAFF
many . TRBJ1-1 TRBV5-1 TGCGCCAGCAGCGGAGACAGTGACACTGAAGCTTTCTTT CASSGDSDTEAFF
. TRBD2 TRBJ2-7 TRBV27 TGTGCCAGCAGTTTATTAATTTCGCTCCTATGGGAGGGGAGGTACGGGCAGTACTTC CASSLLISLLWEGRYGQYF
. TRBD1 TRBJ2-7 TRBV6-1 TGTGCCAGCATCCCCGGGACAGGGCCCTGCGAGCAGTACTTC CASIPGTGPCEQYF
many . TRBJ1-2 TRBV28 TGTGCCAGCAGTTTATTGGTCGAGGGCGCGGGGGGCTACACCTTC CASSLLVEGAGGYTF
. . TRBJ2-7 TRBV6-1 TGTGCCAGTAATTCCGGGACTCTACGAACTTACGAGCAGTACTTC CASNSGTLRTYEQYF
many . TRBJ2-7 TRBV6-1 TGTGCGGCGGGACGTTACGAGCAGTACTTC CAAGRYEQYF
. TRBD1 TRBJ2-7 TRBV7-9 TGTGCCAGCAGCTCCCGGGACAGCTACTACGAGCAGTACTTC CASSSRDSYYEQYF
few . TRBJ1-2 TRBV7-6 TGTGCCAGCAGCTTAGAAGGGTGGGGCTACACCTTC CASSLEGWGYTF
. . TRBJ1-2 TRBV3-1 TGTGCCAGCAGCCAGCAGCGGGACGGCTATGGCTACACCTTC CASSQQRDGYGYTF
many . TRBJ2-7 TRBV5-1 TGTGCCAGCAGCCCTGGGGGGGGCACCTCCTACGAGCAGTACTTC CASSPGGGTSYEQYF
few . TRBJ2-3 TRBV7-2 TGTGCCAGCAGCTTCCCCGCAGGCACGAATACGCAGTATTTT CASSFPAGTNTQYF
many TRBD2 TRBJ2-7 TRBV11-2 TGTGCCAGCAGCTTAAGCGGGAAGGCCTACGAGCAGTACTTC CASSLSGKAYEQYF
. . TRBJ2-5 TRBV3-1 TGTGCCAGCAGCCAAGTCCGAGGGTACCAAGAGACCCAGTACTTC CASSQVRGYQETQYF
. TRBD2 TRBJ2-7 TRBV5-1 TGCGCCAGCAGCCCGGTCGGGGAGGGCCCCTACGAGCAGTACTTC CASSPVGEGPYEQYF
. . TRBJ2-5 TRBV28 TGTGCCAGCAGTCTGCTCCTACGGGAGACCCAGTACTTC CASSLLLRETQYF
. . TRBJ2-1 TRBV7-9 TGTGCCAGCAGCTTCGACACCGGCAATGAGCAGTTCTTC CASSFDTGNEQFF
. . TRBJ1-1 TRBV6-1 TGTGCCAGCAGCGAGGGGGGGCTGAACACTGAAGCTTTCTTT CASSEGGLNTEAFF
many TRBD2 TRBJ2-2 TRBV15 TGTGCCACCAGCAGAGATAAGTGGCTAGCGGGAGGGCCTAGAGTTGGCGGGGAGCTGTTTTTT CATSRDKWLAGGPRVGGELFF
many TRBD2 TRBJ2-5 TRBV29-1 TGCAGCGTTGCTAGCGGGACTGGTGAGACCCAGTACTTC CSVASGTGETQYF
few TRBD1 TRBJ2-7 TRBV20-1 TGCAGTGCTGGGGACAGTAAAGCCTACGAGCAGTACTTC CSAGDSKAYEQYF
many TRBD2 TRBJ2-7 TRBV20-1 TGCAGTGCTCAAGGACCGGCGGGAGTGGGGGAGCAGTACTTC CSAQGPAGVGEQYF
few . TRBJ2-7 TRBV6-1 TGTGCCAGCAGGGGGGCAGGGGTCCTTTACGAGCAGTACTTC CASRGAGVLYEQYF
. . TRBJ1-4 TRBV5-6 TGTGCCAGCCGCGAACTTGTCGGGGGACCTAAGGAAAAACTGTTTTTT CASRELVGGPKEKLFF
. . TRBJ2-7 TRBV20-1 TGCAGTGCTAGCGGGACTTCCTACGAGCAGTACTTC CSASGTSYEQYF
many . TRBJ1-6 TRBV7-2 TGTGCCAGCAGCTTTAAGGTGGGGTCCTATAATTCACCCCTCCACTTT CASSFKVGSYNSPLHF
many TRBD1 TRBJ2-7 TRBV6-1 TGTGCCAGCAGATCGATCCAGGGGGCCTACGAGCAGTACTTC CASRSIQGAYEQYF
many . TRBJ2-7 TRBV12-3/TRBV12-4 TGTGCCAGCAGTTTAGGTCCGGGGAACTACGAGCAGTACTTC CASSLGPGNYEQYF
many TRBD2 TRBJ2-5 TRBV2 TGTGCCAGCAGTGAAGCAGGGACCACGGGGGGAGAGACCCAGTACTTC CASSEAGTTGGETQYF
few . TRBJ1-3 TRBV7-9 TGTGCCAGCAGCTCATCTCCCCGGGTCTTCGGAAACACCATATATTTT CASSSSPRVFGNTIYF
many . TRBJ1-6 TRBV6-5 TGTGCCAGCAGCTACGTCGAGGTCCCCTATAATTCACCCCTCCACTTT CASSYVEVPYNSPLHF
. TRBD1 TRBJ2-7 TRBV7-8 TGTGCCAGCAGCCCCACAGGGGACCACTACGAGCAGTACTTC CASSPTGDHYEQYF
few . TRBJ2-2 TRBV20-1 TGCAGTGCTAGTAAGAACACCGGGGAGCTGTTTTTT CSASKNTGELFF
few . TRBJ1-2 TRBV6-1 TGTGCCAGCAGTACCGGACAGCCGTTGGGGGGCTATGGCTACACCTTC CASSTGQPLGGYGYTF
. TRBD1 TRBJ2-7 TRBV25-1 TGTGCCAGCCACAGGGGGCTGAGGAACGAGCAGTACTTC CASHRGLRNEQYF
few . TRBJ2-3 TRBV7-9 TGTGCCAGCAGCTTATTAGCAGATACGCAGTATTTT CASSLLADTQYF
. . TRBJ2-3 TRBV5-1 TGCGCCAGCAGCTCGGGGACTTTAAATACGCAGTATTTT CASSSGTLNTQYF
few TRBD1 TRBJ1-2 TRBV6-1 TGTGCCAGCAGTCCCGGACAGGGGACTCGGGGCTACACCTTC CASSPGQGTRGYTF
many TRBD2 TRBJ2-5 TRBV7-2 TGTGCCAGCAGCTTATACGGGAGGGAGGAGACCCAGTACTTC CASSLYGREETQYF
. TRBD2 TRBJ2-7 TRBV5-4 TGTGCCAGCAGCCCTGGGACTAGCGCGGACGAGCAGTACTTC CASSPGTSADEQYF
many TRBD1 TRBJ2-7 TRBV7-2 TGTGCCAGCAGCTGGGGGGGACAGGGGGCGTATCAGCAGTACTTC CASSWGGQGAYQQYF
. TRBD1 TRBJ1-1 TRBV27 TGTGCCAGCAGCCCCTGGGACAGGGGCGTGAACACTGAAGCTTTCTTT CASSPWDRGVNTEAFF
. . TRBJ1-5 TRBV6-1 TGTGCCACCACAGGGTTGGAGGGCAATCAGCCCCAGCATTTT CATTGLEGNQPQHF
. . TRBJ1-1 TRBV27 TGTGCCAGCAGGCCCCGGACAGCCCCGATGTTTTTT CASRPRTAPMFF
. . TRBJ2-3 TRBV9 TGTGCCAGCAGCGTAGAGGGTCGGACTTCCCAAGTTACCGAACTAGATACGCAGTATTTT CASSVEGRTSQVTELDTQYF
many . TRBJ2-7 TRBV5-5 TGTGCCAGCAGCTTCGCCGCGGGACAGAGAAATTACGAGCAGTACTTC CASSFAAGQRNYEQYF
. TRBD1 TRBJ1-2 TRBV19 TGTGCCAGTAGCTTACCGGGACAGGTGACTGGCTACACCTTC CASSLPGQVTGYTF
few . TRBJ2-1 TRBV6-2/TRBV6-3 TGTGCCAGCAGTTACTCGGGCAGTCATGTAAATGAGCAGTTCTTC CASSYSGSHVNEQFF
. . TRBJ2-7 TRBV6-9 TGTGCCAGCAGTTACTCTAGCCGCTACGAGCAGTACTTC CASSYSSRYEQYF
many TRBD2 TRBJ2-7 TRBV6-6 TGTGCCAGCAGTTACTCGCCTTTTCAAGCGGGAGGATTCGAGCAGTACTTC CASSYSPFQAGGFEQYF
few . TRBJ2-2 TRBV12-3/TRBV12-4 TGTGCCAGCAGACCTACAGGTCGCGGGGAGCTGTTTTTT CASRPTGRGELFF